The 27 T cell receptor beta chains reported below all come from one sample, sequenced in a study of shared clonotypes between healthy human individuals. The method was immunoSEQ multiplex PCR; TCRdb's version includes in-frame clones alone and lacks a portion of them. The sample shows about 800,000 clones, around 96% of them seen only once. Terminally differentiated effector memory CD45RA+ cells were excluded from the naive CD8 cells, which were CD45RO-negative and positively selected for CCR7. The specimen was naive CD8+ T cells sorted from blood. The receptors were sampled from a young man in good health.

V and J are TRBV6-5 and TRBJ2-3, with 9 positions matching TRBD2. The CDR3 extends over 15 amino acids. Germline CDR1 reads MNHEY; CDR2 reads SVGAGI. J was trimmed by 4 bases and V by 3 bases; bases with no gene match: 5. CDR3 nucleotide sequence: TGTGCCAGCAGTTATCTAGCGGGATTGTCAGATACGCAGTATTTT. Amino acid sequence: CASSYLAGLSDTQYF.

This rearrangement joins TRBV7-9 to TRBJ2-1; TRBD2 agrees at 11 bases. Germline assignment: CDR1 SEHNR and CDR2 FQNEAQ (reference sequence). J was trimmed by 6 bases and V by 5 bases; bases with no gene match: 6. CDR3 size: 15 residues. The CDR3 nucleotides are TGTGCCAGCAGCCATAGCGGGAGGGCCCTCAATGAGCAGTTCTTC. Its protein is CASSHSGRALNEQFF.

The chain combines TRBV6-5 with TRBJ1-5; TRBD1 matches 7 bases. Germline assignment: CDR1 MNHEY and CDR2 SVGAGI. The CDR3 length is 13 residues. The J segment lost 5 bases and the V segment lost 6 bases, leaving 4 bases of the junction unmatched. The CDR3: CASSTGVHQPQHF. The CDR3 DNA reads TGTGCCAGCAGCACAGGGGTCCATCAGCCCCAGCATTTT.

The V and J genes are TRBV6-5 and TRBJ2-7; D remains ambiguous. The germline V and J ends were trimmed by 5 bases and 0 bases, with 11 bases remaining between them. This CDR3 comprises 14 residues. CDR1 is MNHEY, CDR2 SVGAGI, per germline. CDR3 sequence: CASSHRLYSYEQYF. In DNA, the CDR3 is TGTGCCAGCAGTCACCGACTGTACTCCTACGAGCAGTACTTC.

The V call is TRBV28, the J call TRBJ2-7; TRBD2 might be the D (5 bases). Trimming pared 7 bases from V and 0 bases from J, leaving 16 bases between. There are 15 residues in the CDR3. The germline CDR1 and CDR2 sequences are MDHEN and SYDVKM. The CDR3 nucleotides read TGTGCCAGCAAGTCCGGCAGCGGAAGCTCCTACGAGCAGTACTTC. The encoded protein is CASKSGSGSSYEQYF. Together with reference TRBV28 and TRBJ2-7, the CDR3 gives the full variable domain: DVKVTQSSRYLVKRTGEKVFLECVQDMDHENMFWYRQDPGLGLRLIYFSYDVKMKEKGDIPEGYSVSREKKERFSLILESASTNQTSMYLCASKSGSGSSYEQYFGPGTRLTVT.

V usage is TRBV27 and J usage is TRBJ2-1; no clear D. Germline values: CDR1 MNHEY, CDR2 SMNVEV (reference sequence). With 4 bases removed from V and 1 base from J, the gap between germline ends came to 14 bases. The CDR3 has 16 residues. The CDR3 coding sequence is TGTGCCAGCAGTTCCCTCCCCCCTCCATCCTACAATGAGCAGTTCTTC. Translation gives CASSSLPPPSYNEQFF.

The chain employs TRBV13 and TRBJ2-1; D is unclear. The CDR3 spans 12 residues. Germline loops: CDR1 PRHDT, CDR2 FYEKMQ (reference sequence). The V gene lost 6 bases and the J gene lost 5 bases, with 8 bases spanning the gap. Here the CDR3 DNA reads TGTGCCAGCAGGGCGACCAACAATGAGCAGTTCTTC. Translating gives CASRATNNEQFF.

The chain joins TRBV28 to TRBJ2-7; D call uncertain. The CDR3 runs 12 residues. V lost 6 bases and J 2 bases, leaving 8 bases between the germline ends. The germline V gene encodes CDR1 MDHEN and CDR2 SYDVKM. CDR3 coding DNA: TGTGCCAGCAGGGGGAACGCCTACGAGCAGTACTTC. Its translation is CASRGNAYEQYF. The whole variable domain, remainder taken from reference TRBV28 and TRBJ2-7, is DVKVTQSSRYLVKRTGEKVFLECVQDMDHENMFWYRQDPGLGLRLIYFSYDVKMKEKGDIPEGYSVSREKKERFSLILESASTNQTSMYLCASRGNAYEQYFGPGTRLTVT.

V and J are TRBV28 and TRBJ2-3; D call uncertain. Germline CDR1 is MDHEN and CDR2 is SYDVKM. V was cut by 8 bases and J by 0 bases, with 15 bases left in between. This CDR3 comprises 15 residues. For the CDR3, the DNA is TGTGCCAGCGCGAGAGATCTAGGAAGCACAGATACGCAGTATTTT. Translated, it gives CASARDLGSTDTQYF. Using reference TRBV28 and TRBJ2-3 for the parts outside the CDR3, the full variable domain is DVKVTQSSRYLVKRTGEKVFLECVQDMDHENMFWYRQDPGLGLRLIYFSYDVKMKEKGDIPEGYSVSREKKERFSLILESASTNQTSMYLCASARDLGSTDTQYFGPGTRLTVL.

The gene calls are TRBV9 and TRBJ2-7; D is tentatively TRBD1 or TRBD2 (5 bases each). Germline lookup yields CDR1 SGDLS and CDR2 YYNGEE. This CDR3 spans 14 amino acids. V was pared by 2 bases and J by 3 bases, with 12 bases between. CDR3 DNA: TGTGCCAGCAGCGTCGGGACCCAGGGCTACGAGCAGTACTTC. Its translation: CASSVGTQGYEQYF. Supplemented by reference TRBV9 and TRBJ2-7, the full variable domain reads DSGVTQTPKHLITATGQRVTLRCSPRSGDLSVYWYQQSLDQGLQFLIQYYNGEERAKGNILERFSAQQFPDLHSELNLSSLELGDSALYFCASSVGTQGYEQYFGPGTRLTVT.

The chain recombines TRBV27 with TRBJ2-2; possibly TRBD1 or TRBD2 for D (5 bases each). The CDR3 is made up of 15 amino acids. CDR1 MNHEY and CDR2 SMNVEV come from the germline V gene (reference sequence). The V end lost 6 bases, the J end lost 0 bases, and 11 bases lay between the germline ends. The CDR3 loop is CASRSPGPNTGELFF. For the CDR3, the DNA is TGTGCCAGCAGAAGTCCGGGACCGAACACCGGGGAGCTGTTTTTT.

The V gene is TRBV10-3, the J gene TRBJ2-5; no clear D gene. Trimming left V 3 bases short and J 4 bases short, with 12 bases between. Per germline, CDR1 ENHRY and CDR2 SYGVKD. This CDR3 is built from 14 residues. In nucleotides, the CDR3 is TGTGCCATCAGTGACCCCTTAGAAGTAGAGACCCAGTACTTC. The encoded protein is CAISDPLEVETQYF.

V and J are TRBV7-9 and TRBJ2-7, with D tentatively TRBD1 or TRBD2 (8 bases each). The CDR3 length is 18 residues. V was clipped by 1 base and J by 6 bases, with 25 bases between them. Germline V gene data show CDR1 as SEHNR and CDR2 as FQNEAQ (reference sequence). CDR3 residues: CASSLVAGWTGRGSEQYF. CDR3 coding DNA: TGTGCCAGCAGCTTAGTAGCGGGATGGACAGGGAGAGGTTCCGAGCAGTACTTC.

The rearrangement uses TRBV19 and TRBJ2-7; D gene uncertain. Trimming left V 3 bases short and J 5 bases short, with 11 bases between. The germline V gene encodes CDR1 LNHDA and CDR2 SQIVND (reference sequence). CDR3 length: 13 residues. CDR3 nucleotides: TGTGCCAGTAGTATCGGTCTCAGTGACGAGCAGTACTTC. Protein product: CASSIGLSDEQYF.

The gene calls are TRBV5-4 and TRBJ2-2, with D perhaps matching TRBD2 (6 bases). CDR3 length: 15 amino acids. Trimming took 4 bases from V and 2 from J, leaving 12 bases between them. Germline values: CDR1 SGHNT, CDR2 YYREEE (reference sequence). CDR3 sequence: CASSAGLRNTGELFF. DNA for the CDR3: TGTGCCAGCAGCGCGGGACTGAGAAACACCGGGGAGCTGTTTTTT.

The gene calls are TRBV29-1 and TRBJ2-5; 10 nucleotides line up with TRBD2. Germline V CDR1 and CDR2: SQVTM, ANQGSEA. The CDR3 has 14 residues. Trimming took 3 bases from V and 3 from J; bases not matched to a gene: 4. The CDR3 DNA reads as TGCAGCGTTGACGGACTAGCGGAGAAAGAGACCCAGTACTTC. It is translated as CSVDGLAEKETQYF.

The gene calls are TRBV29-1 and TRBJ2-2; D is uncertain. The V and J ends lost 6 bases and 0 bases respectively, with 8 bases between them. The CDR3 has 13 amino acids. Germline V gives CDR1 SQVTM, CDR2 ANQGSEA. The CDR3 nucleotides read TGCAGCGTCTCGACGGCGAACACCGGGGAGCTGTTTTTT. Translated: CSVSTANTGELFF.

The chain uses TRBV27 and TRBJ2-3, with no clear D. V lost 5 bases and J 0 bases, leaving 9 bases between the germline ends. Germline values: CDR1 MNHEY, CDR2 SMNVEV (reference sequence). This CDR3 has 14 residues. CDR3 sequence reads: CASSPLQSTDTQYF. CDR3 in DNA: TGTGCCAGCAGTCCACTGCAAAGCACAGATACGCAGTATTTT.

V gene TRBV7-3 combines with J gene TRBJ1-1; no reliable D call. The CDR3 covers 15 residues. V was trimmed by 1 base and J by 4 bases, leaving 13 bases between them. Germline V gene sequence: CDR1 SGHTA, CDR2 FQGTGA. The CDR3 nucleotides read TGTGCCAGCAGCTTAATTGGAGGGCTTGGCACTGAAGCTTTCTTT. Protein sequence: CASSLIGGLGTEAFF.

The CDR3 bases are TGTGCCAGCAGTTTAGCGAGTTACCAGCCCCAGCATTTT. This gives the protein CASSLASYQPQHF. This rearrangement joins TRBV27 to TRBJ1-5, with D unresolved. Germline CDR1 is MNHEY and CDR2 is SMNVEV (reference sequence). The CDR3 length is 13 residues. V shed 2 bases and J shed 7 bases, with 9 bases lying between them.

V is TRBV11-2 and J is TRBJ2-1, with 10 bases lining up with TRBD2. Germline V gene lookup returns CDR1 SGHAT and CDR2 FQNNGV. The V gene end was trimmed by 3 bases and the J gene end by 2 bases; junction bases not matched to a gene: 4. The CDR3 runs to 16 residues. The CDR3 reads CASSFWTSGPYNEQFF. CDR3 sequence (DNA): TGTGCCAGCAGCTTTTGGACTAGCGGACCCTACAATGAGCAGTTCTTC. Full variable domain (remainder filled in from reference TRBV11-2 and TRBJ2-1): EAGVAQSPRYKIIEKRQSVAFWCNPISGHATLYWYQQILGQGPKLLIQFQNNGVVDDSQLPKDRFSAERLKGVDSTLKIQPAKLEDSAVYLCASSFWTSGPYNEQFFGPGTRLTVL.

This chain uses TRBV10-3 with TRBJ1-2; D uncertain. The V gene's germline CDR1 is ENHRY and CDR2 SYGVKD. The CDR3 consists of 13 residues. V was clipped by 3 bases and J by 4 bases, with 9 bases between them. The CDR3 reads CAISDEGSYGYTF. The CDR3, as DNA: TGTGCCATCAGTGACGAGGGATCCTATGGCTACACCTTC.

The chain carries TRBV28 and TRBJ2-3, with TRBD1 matching over 7 bases. The CDR3 has 15 amino acids. The V gene end was trimmed by 2 bases and the J gene end by 1 base; junction bases not matched to a gene: 3. Germline V lookup: CDR1 MDHEN, CDR2 SYDVKM. CDR3 loop: CASSLPDRRTDTQYF. Written as DNA, the CDR3 is TGTGCCAGCAGTTTACCGGACAGGCGCACAGATACGCAGTATTTT.

V is TRBV27 and J is TRBJ2-1; 13 bases agree with TRBD2. Trimming removed 6 bases from V and 7 bases from J; junction bases left unmatched: 12. There are 17 residues in the CDR3. The V gene's germline CDR1 is MNHEY and CDR2 SMNVEV (reference sequence). The DNA for the CDR3 is TGTGCCAGCAGCCAACCGGGACTAGCGGGATTCGGGAATGAGCAGTTCTTC. This encodes CASSQPGLAGFGNEQFF.

This chain uses TRBV5-6 with TRBJ2-3; possibly TRBD1 for D (5 bases). V was shortened by 4 bases and J by 0 bases, with 21 bases between the two germline ends. Germline V gives CDR1 SGHDT, CDR2 YYEEEE. The CDR3 is 18 residues long. DNA for the CDR3: TGTGCCAGCAGCCTTCCGCCCTTCAGGGTAACTAGCACAGATACGCAGTATTTT. This codes for CASSLPPFRVTSTDTQYF.

The V call is TRBV7-8, the J call TRBJ2-2, with TRBD2 matching 14 bases. This CDR3 has 17 residues. Germline CDR1 is SGHVS and CDR2 is FQNEAQ. V lost 4 bases, J lost 5 bases, and 6 bases stayed unmatched. CDR3 loop: CASSSPGLAGGTGELFF. In DNA form, the CDR3 reads TGTGCCAGCAGCTCGCCTGGACTAGCGGGAGGTACCGGGGAGCTGTTTTTT.

This chain joins TRBV6-1 and TRBJ2-7, with D perhaps TRBD2 (6 bases). The CDR3 is 14 residues long. V was pared by 5 bases and J by 7 bases, with 18 bases between. Germline V gene lookup returns CDR1 MNHNS and CDR2 SASEGT. The CDR3 DNA sequence: TGTGCCAGCAGTAACCGGGACTCAAGAGGGGAGCAGTACTTC. This translates into CASSNRDSRGEQYF.